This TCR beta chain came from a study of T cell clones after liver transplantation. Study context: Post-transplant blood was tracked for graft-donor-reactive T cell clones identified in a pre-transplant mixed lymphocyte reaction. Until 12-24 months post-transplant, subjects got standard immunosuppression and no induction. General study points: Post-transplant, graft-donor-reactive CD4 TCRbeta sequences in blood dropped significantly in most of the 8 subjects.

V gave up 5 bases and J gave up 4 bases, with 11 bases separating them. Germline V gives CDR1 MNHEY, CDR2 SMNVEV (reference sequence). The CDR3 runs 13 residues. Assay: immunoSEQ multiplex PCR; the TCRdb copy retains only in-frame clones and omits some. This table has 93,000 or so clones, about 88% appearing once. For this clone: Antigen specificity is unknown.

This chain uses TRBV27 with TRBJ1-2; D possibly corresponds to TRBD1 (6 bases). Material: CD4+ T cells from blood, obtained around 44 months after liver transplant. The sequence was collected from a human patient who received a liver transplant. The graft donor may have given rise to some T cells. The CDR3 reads CASSKSGVYGYTF. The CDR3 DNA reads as TGTGCCAGCAGTAAATCAGGGGTCTATGGCTACACCTTC.